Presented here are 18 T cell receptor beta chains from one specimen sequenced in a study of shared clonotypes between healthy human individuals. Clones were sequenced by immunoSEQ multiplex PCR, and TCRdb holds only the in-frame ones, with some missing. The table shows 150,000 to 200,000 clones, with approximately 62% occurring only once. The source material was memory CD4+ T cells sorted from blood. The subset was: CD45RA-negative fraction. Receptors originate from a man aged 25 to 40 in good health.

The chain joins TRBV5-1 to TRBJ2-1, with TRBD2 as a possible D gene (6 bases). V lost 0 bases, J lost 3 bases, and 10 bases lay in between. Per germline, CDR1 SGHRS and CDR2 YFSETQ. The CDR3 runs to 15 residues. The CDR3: CASSLGMRDYNEQFF. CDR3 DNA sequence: TGCGCCAGCAGCTTGGGTATGCGGGACTACAATGAGCAGTTCTTC.

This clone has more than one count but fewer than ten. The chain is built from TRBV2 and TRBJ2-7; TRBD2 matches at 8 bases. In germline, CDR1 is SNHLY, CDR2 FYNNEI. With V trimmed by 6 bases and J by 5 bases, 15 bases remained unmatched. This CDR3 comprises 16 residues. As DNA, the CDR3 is TGTGCCAGCAGACTGGCCCGGGGGGGCGTCCGAGACGAGCAGTACTTC. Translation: CASRLARGGVRDEQYF. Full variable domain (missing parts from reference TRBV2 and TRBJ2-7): EPEVTQTPSHQVTQMGQEVILRCVPISNHLYFYWYRQILGQKVEFLVSFYNNEISEKSEIFDDQFSVERPDGSNFTLKIRSTKLEDSAMYFCASRLARGGVRDEQYFGPGTRLTVT.

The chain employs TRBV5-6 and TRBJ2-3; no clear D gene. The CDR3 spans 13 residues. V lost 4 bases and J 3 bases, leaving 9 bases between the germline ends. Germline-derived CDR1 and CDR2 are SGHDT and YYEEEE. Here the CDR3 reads CASSEVGTDTQYF. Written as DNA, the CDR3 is TGTGCCAGCAGCGAAGTGGGGACAGATACGCAGTATTTT.

Here the CDR3 DNA reads TGTGCCACCAGCTACAAACAGGGGCTCTCGCAGTATTTT. This gives the protein CATSYKQGLSQYF. The chain couples TRBV15 to TRBJ2-3, with 7 bases identical to TRBD1. There are 13 residues in the CDR3. Germline V gene lookup returns CDR1 LNHNV and CDR2 YYDKDF (reference sequence). With V trimmed by 5 bases and J by 10 bases, 9 bases remained unmatched. Together with reference TRBV15 and TRBJ2-3, the CDR3 gives the full variable domain: DAMVIQNPRYQVTQFGKPVTLSCSQTLNHNVMYWYQQKSSQAPKLLFHYYDKDFNNEADTPDNFQSRRPNTSFCFLDIRSPGLGDTAMYLCATSYKQGLSQYFGPGTRLTVL.

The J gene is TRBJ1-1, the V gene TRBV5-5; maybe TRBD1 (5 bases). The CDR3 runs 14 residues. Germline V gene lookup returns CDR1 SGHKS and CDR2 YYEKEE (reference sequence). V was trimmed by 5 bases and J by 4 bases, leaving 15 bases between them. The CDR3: CASSQTGGVTEAFF. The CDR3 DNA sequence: TGTGCCAGCAGTCAAACGGGAGGGGTCACTGAAGCTTTCTTT.

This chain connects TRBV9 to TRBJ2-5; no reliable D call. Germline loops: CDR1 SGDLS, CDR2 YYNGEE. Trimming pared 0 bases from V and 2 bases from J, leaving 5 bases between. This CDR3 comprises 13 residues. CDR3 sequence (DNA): TGTGCCAGCAGCGTAGCTGGACAAGAGACCCAGTACTTC. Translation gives CASSVAGQETQYF.

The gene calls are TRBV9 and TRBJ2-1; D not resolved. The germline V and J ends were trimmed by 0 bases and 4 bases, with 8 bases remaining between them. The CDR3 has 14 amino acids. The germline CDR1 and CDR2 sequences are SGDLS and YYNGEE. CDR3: CASSVATVYNEQFF. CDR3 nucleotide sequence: TGTGCCAGCAGCGTAGCTACGGTTTACAATGAGCAGTTCTTC.

CDR3 region: CASSYSGAGGTYEQYF. CDR3 coding DNA: TGTGCCAGCAGTTACTCTGGAGCGGGAGGGACCTACGAGCAGTACTTC. This chain uses TRBV6-6 with TRBJ2-7, with TRBD2 matching over 10 bases. Germline V gene data show CDR1 as MNHNY and CDR2 as SVGAGI (reference sequence). The CDR3 consists of 16 residues. Trimming removed 0 bases from V and 2 bases from J; junction bases left unmatched: 4.

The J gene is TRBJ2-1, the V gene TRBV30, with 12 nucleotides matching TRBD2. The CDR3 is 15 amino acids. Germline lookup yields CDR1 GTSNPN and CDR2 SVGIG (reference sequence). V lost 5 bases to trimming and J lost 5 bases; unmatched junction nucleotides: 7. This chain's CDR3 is CAWRLAGVVHNEQFF. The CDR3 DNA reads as TGTGCCTGGCGACTAGCGGGAGTGGTCCACAATGAGCAGTTCTTC.

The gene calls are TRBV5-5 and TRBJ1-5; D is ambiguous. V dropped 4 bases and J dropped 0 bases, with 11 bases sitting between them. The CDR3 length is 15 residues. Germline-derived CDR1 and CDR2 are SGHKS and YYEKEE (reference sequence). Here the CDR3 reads CASSPAINSNQPQHF. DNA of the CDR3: TGTGCCAGCAGCCCGGCGATTAATAGCAATCAGCCCCAGCATTTT. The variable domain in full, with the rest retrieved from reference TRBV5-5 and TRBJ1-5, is DAGVTQSPTHLIKTRGQQVTLRCSPISGHKSVSWYQQVLGQGPQFIFQYYEKEERGRGNFPDRFSARQFPNYSSELNVNALLLGDSALYLCASSPAINSNQPQHFGDGTRLSIL.

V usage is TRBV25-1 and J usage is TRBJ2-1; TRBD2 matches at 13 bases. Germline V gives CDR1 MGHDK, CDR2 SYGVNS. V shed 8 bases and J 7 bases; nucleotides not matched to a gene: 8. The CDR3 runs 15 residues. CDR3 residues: CASLGLAGEENEQFF. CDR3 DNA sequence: TGTGCCAGCTTAGGACTAGCGGGAGAGGAAAATGAGCAGTTCTTC.

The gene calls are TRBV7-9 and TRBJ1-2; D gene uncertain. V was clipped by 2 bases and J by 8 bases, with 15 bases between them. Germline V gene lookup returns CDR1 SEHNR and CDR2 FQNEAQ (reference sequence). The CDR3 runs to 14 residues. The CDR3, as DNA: TGTGCCAGCAGCTTACCCGGGTCATCCGACGGCTACACCTTC. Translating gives CASSLPGSSDGYTF. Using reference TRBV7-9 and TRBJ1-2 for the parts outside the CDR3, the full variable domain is DTGVSQNPRHKITKRGQNVTFRCDPISEHNRLYWYRQTLGQGPEFLTYFQNEAQLEKSRLLSDRFSAERPKGSFSTLEIQRTEQGDSAMYLCASSLPGSSDGYTFGSGTRLTVV.

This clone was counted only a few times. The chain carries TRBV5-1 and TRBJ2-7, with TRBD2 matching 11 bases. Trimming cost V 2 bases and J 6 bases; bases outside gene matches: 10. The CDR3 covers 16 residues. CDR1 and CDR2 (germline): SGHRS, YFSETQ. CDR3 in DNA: TGCGCCAGCAGCTTTACCCCTAGCGGGAGGATCCGCGAGCAGTACTTC. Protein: CASSFTPSGRIREQYF.

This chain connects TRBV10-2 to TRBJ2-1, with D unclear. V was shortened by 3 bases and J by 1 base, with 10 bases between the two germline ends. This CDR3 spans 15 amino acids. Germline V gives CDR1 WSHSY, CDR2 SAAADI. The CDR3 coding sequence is TGCGCCAGCAGTGATCAAGGAGATTCCTACAATGAGCAGTTCTTC. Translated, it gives CASSDQGDSYNEQFF.

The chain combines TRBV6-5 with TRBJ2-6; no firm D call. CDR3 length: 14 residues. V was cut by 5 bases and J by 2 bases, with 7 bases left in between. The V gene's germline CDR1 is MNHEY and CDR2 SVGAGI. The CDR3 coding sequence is TGTGCCAGCAGTGATTTAGCTGGGGCCAACGTCCTGACTTTC. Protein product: CASSDLAGANVLTF.

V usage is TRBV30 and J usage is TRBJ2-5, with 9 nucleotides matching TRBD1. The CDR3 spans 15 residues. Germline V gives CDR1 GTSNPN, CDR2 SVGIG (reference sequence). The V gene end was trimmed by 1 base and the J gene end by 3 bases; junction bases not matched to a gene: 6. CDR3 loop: CAWSGRDRVKETQYF. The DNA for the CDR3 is TGTGCCTGGAGTGGCCGGGACAGGGTAAAAGAGACCCAGTACTTC.

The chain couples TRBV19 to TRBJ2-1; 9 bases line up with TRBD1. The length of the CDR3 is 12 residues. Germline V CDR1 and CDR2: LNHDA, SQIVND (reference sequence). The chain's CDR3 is CATGTGRNEQFF. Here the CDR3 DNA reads TGTGCTACCGGGACAGGGAGGAATGAGCAGTTCTTC.

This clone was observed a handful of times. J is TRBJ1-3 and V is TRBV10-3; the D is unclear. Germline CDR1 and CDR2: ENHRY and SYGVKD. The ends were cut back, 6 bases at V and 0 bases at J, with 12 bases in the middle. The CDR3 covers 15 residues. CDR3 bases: TGTGCCATCAGGAACGGACCCAGCTCTGGAAACACCATATATTTT. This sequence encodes CAIRNGPSSGNTIYF.